One sample yielded the 8 T cell receptor beta chains listed below, sequenced in a study of cytomegalovirus exposure and HLA in healthy donors. With 60 Vbeta and 13 Jbeta primers, the PCR was carried out. Clones were sequenced by immunoSEQ multiplex PCR, and TCRdb holds only the in-frame ones, with some missing. The data show 200,000 or so clones, with just under 80% seen just once and around 6% held by the top ten. Source material: PBMCs. Receptor source: a young woman in good health and CMV-seropositive.

This rearrangement joins TRBV15 to TRBJ1-3, with D unresolved. This CDR3 region has 15 residues. The V end lost 5 bases, the J end lost 2 bases, and 13 bases lay between the germline ends. Germline V gene data show CDR1 as LNHNV and CDR2 as YYDKDF (reference sequence). The CDR3 nucleotides are TGTGCCACCAGCCGCTGGAGCGGGGCTGGAAACACCATATATTTT. As protein: CATSRWSGAGNTIYF.

The chain has TRBV10-3 and TRBJ1-4; a possible D gene is TRBD1 (5 bases). Trimming shortened V by 0 bases and J by 5 bases, and 13 bases separated the two germline ends. The CDR3 is 16 residues long. Germline-derived CDR1 and CDR2 are ENHRY and SYGVKD. CDR3 DNA: TGTGCCATCAGTGAGTCTCCCTGGACAATGAATGAAAAACTGTTTTTT. It yields the protein CAISESPWTMNEKLFF.

The chain combines TRBV7-9 with TRBJ2-2, with D unresolved. The CDR3 has 15 amino acids. From germline, CDR1 is SEHNR and CDR2 FQNEAQ (reference sequence). V gave up 5 bases and J gave up 7 bases, with 17 bases separating them. CDR3 coding DNA: TGTGCCAGCAGCGATGGAATCAGCGTGATCGGGGAGCTGTTTTTT. This codes for CASSDGISVIGELFF.

The chain has TRBV10-3 and TRBJ2-1; 7 nucleotides align to TRBD2. The CDR3 runs 14 residues. CDR1 ENHRY and CDR2 SYGVKD come from the germline V gene. The CDR3 DNA is TGTGCTATCGGCGGGGGTAGCTCCTACAATGAGCAGTTCTTC. Amino acid sequence: CAIGGGSSYNEQFF.

The chain links TRBV5-1 to TRBJ2-4, with D tentatively TRBD2 (5 bases). Trimming left V 2 bases short and J 6 bases short, with 9 bases between. CDR1 and CDR2 (germline): SGHRS, YFSETQ. There are 13 residues in the CDR3. The CDR3 DNA follows: TGCGCCAGCAGCTTTCCGGGAAGAAACATTCAGTACTTC. Protein product: CASSFPGRNIQYF.

The gene calls are TRBV15 and TRBJ1-1, with TRBD1 matching 7 bases. Germline V CDR1 and CDR2: LNHNV, YYDKDF (reference sequence). V shed 0 bases, J shed 0 bases, and the junction held 4 bases outside the gene matches. The CDR3 contains 16 residues. Written as DNA, the CDR3 is TGTGCCACCAGCAGAGATTCGGACAGGATGAACACTGAAGCTTTCTTT. Protein: CATSRDSDRMNTEAFF.

The chain employs TRBV5-1 and TRBJ2-4; TRBD1 aligns across 11 bases. Germline V lookup: CDR1 SGHRS, CDR2 YFSETQ. With 0 bases clipped from V and 2 bases from J, the junction kept 4 bases outside the gene matches. The CDR3 consists of 17 residues. The CDR3, as DNA: TGCGCCAGCAGCTTGGGGGACAGGGGGGCTTCCAAAAACATTCAGTACTTC. As protein: CASSLGDRGASKNIQYF.

J is TRBJ1-5 and V is TRBV11-2, with 9 bases fitting TRBD1. Germline V lookup: CDR1 SGHAT, CDR2 FQNNGV. The CDR3 extends over 15 amino acids. The J segment lost 7 bases and the V segment lost 5 bases, leaving 9 bases of the junction unmatched. CDR3 loop: CASSLTGGAGQPQHF. The CDR3 region has the DNA TGTGCCAGCAGCCTTACAGGGGGCGCCGGCCAGCCCCAGCATTTT.